The 14 T cell receptor beta chains reported below all come from one sample, sequenced in a study of fetal regulatory T cell absence and autoimmunity. Produced via immunoSEQ multiplex PCR; TCRdb's table is partial and in-frame only. The sample holds roughly 95,000 clones, about 78% seen once. The specimen sequenced was pancreas tissue. The receptor set was obtained from a male donor with IPEX syndrome.

This clone was picked up a small number of times. As DNA, the CDR3 is TGCGCCAGCAGTGAGTCGAGCGGGGGGCCGACAGATACGCAGTATTTT. Translated, it gives CASSESSGGPTDTQYF. This chain connects TRBV10-1 to TRBJ2-3, with 9 positions matching TRBD2. The CDR3 is 16 residues long. Trimming cost V 0 bases and J 3 bases; bases outside gene matches: 4. The germline V gene encodes CDR1 WNHNN and CDR2 SYGVQD (reference sequence).

This chain connects TRBV5-4 to TRBJ2-1; 7 nucleotides agree with TRBD2. Germline CDR1 SGHNT, CDR2 YYREEE (reference sequence). The CDR3 covers 16 residues. V lost 0 bases and J lost 0; bases outside the gene matches: 3. This chain's CDR3 is CASSLGTRSSYNEQFF. The CDR3 nucleotides read TGTGCCAGCAGCTTGGGGACTAGAAGCTCCTACAATGAGCAGTTCTTC.

The gene calls are TRBV5-1 and TRBJ2-3; the match to TRBD2 covers 7 bases. The CDR3 is 14 amino acids. Germline assignment: CDR1 SGHRS and CDR2 YFSETQ. J lost 6 bases, V lost 0 bases, and 4 bases had no gene match. The CDR3, as DNA: TGCGCCAGCAGCTTGGGACTAGCTCGCGATACGCAGTATTTT. This sequence encodes CASSLGLARDTQYF.

The chain is built from TRBV5-6 and TRBJ2-5; 7 nucleotides align to TRBD1. The CDR3 has 13 residues. V shed 4 bases and J 2 bases; nucleotides not matched to a gene: 2. CDR1 SGHDT and CDR2 YYEEEE come from the germline V gene. CDR3 DNA sequence: TGTGCCAGCAGCGCGACAGGGCAAGAGACCCAGTACTTC. This sequence encodes CASSATGQETQYF.

The gene calls are TRBV7-9 and TRBJ2-3; 8 bases map to TRBD2. In germline, CDR1 is SEHNR, CDR2 FQNEAQ (reference sequence). The junction had 1 base not matched to a gene; V was cut back by 2 bases and J by 0 bases. CDR3 length: 15 residues. CDR3 coding DNA: TGTGCCAGCAGCTTAACGGGAGGGAGCACAGATACGCAGTATTTT. Translated: CASSLTGGSTDTQYF. The full variable domain, in which reference TRBV7-9 and TRBJ2-3 provide the parts outside the CDR3, is DTGVSQNPRHKITKRGQNVTFRCDPISEHNRLYWYRQTLGQGPEFLTYFQNEAQLEKSRLLSDRFSAERPKGSFSTLEIQRTEQGDSAMYLCASSLTGGSTDTQYFGPGTRLTVL.

The chain joins TRBV30 to TRBJ1-5, with D perhaps TRBD1 (6 bases). Germline V gives CDR1 GTSNPN, CDR2 SVGIG (reference sequence). This CDR3 region has 13 residues. Trimming stripped 0 bases from V and 6 bases from J, with 9 bases between. The DNA of the CDR3 is TGTGCCTGGAGTGTGGGGGGCTTTCAGCCCCAGCATTTT. Translation: CAWSVGGFQPQHF.

This sequence joins TRBV9 and TRBJ2-1; D is possibly TRBD2 (5 bases). The CDR3 has 15 amino acids. The V gene lost 3 bases and the J gene lost 2 bases, with 12 bases spanning the gap. CDR1 SGDLS and CDR2 YYNGEE come from the germline V gene. The CDR3 coding sequence is TGTGCCAGCAGCGACCCGGGGAACCCCTACAATGAGCAGTTCTTC. It yields the protein CASSDPGNPYNEQFF.

The chain joins TRBV5-5 to TRBJ2-7; no firm D call. Germline V gene data show CDR1 as SGHKS and CDR2 as YYEKEE (reference sequence). Trimming removed 0 bases at V and 0 bases at J, with 10 bases between. The CDR3 is 15 amino acids. CDR3 DNA sequence: TGTGCCAGCAGCTTGGGGATGGCGATCTCCTACGAGCAGTACTTC. The encoded protein is CASSLGMAISYEQYF.

This clone was seen only a few times. The chain recombines TRBV4-1 with TRBJ2-1; TRBD2 is a possible D gene (6 bases). In germline, CDR1 is MGHRA, CDR2 YSYEKL. The CDR3 loop spans 15 amino acids. Trimming left V 0 bases short and J 2 bases short, with 8 bases between. In nucleotides, the CDR3 is TGCGCCAGCAGCCAAGATAGCGGAGCCTACAATGAGCAGTTCTTC. Translated, it gives CASSQDSGAYNEQFF.

The chain couples TRBV6-1 to TRBJ1-1, with D possibly TRBD1 on 6 matching bases. The V end was cut by 4 bases, the J end by 0 bases, with 15 bases between. Germline CDR1 is MNHNS and CDR2 is SASEGT. The CDR3 runs 16 residues. This CDR3 is CASSVLGTLMNTEAFF. CDR3 coding DNA: TGTGCCAGCAGTGTCCTCGGGACATTGATGAACACTGAAGCTTTCTTT.

V gene TRBV7-9 combines with J gene TRBJ2-7, with D possibly being TRBD1 (5 bases). The CDR3 runs 12 residues. V lost 4 bases and J 5 bases, leaving 9 bases between the germline ends. Germline values: CDR1 SEHNR, CDR2 FQNEAQ (reference sequence). In DNA form, the CDR3 reads TGTGCCAGCAGCTCAAGGGGAAACGAGCAGTACTTC. Protein sequence: CASSSRGNEQYF. Full variable domain (outside the CDR3, taken from reference TRBV7-9 and TRBJ2-7): DTGVSQNPRHKITKRGQNVTFRCDPISEHNRLYWYRQTLGQGPEFLTYFQNEAQLEKSRLLSDRFSAERPKGSFSTLEIQRTEQGDSAMYLCASSSRGNEQYFGPGTRLTVT.

V is TRBV12-5 and J is TRBJ2-7; 9 bases map to TRBD2. The CDR3 covers 14 residues. The J segment lost 2 bases and the V segment lost 4 bases, leaving 3 bases of the junction unmatched. CDR1 LGHNT and CDR2 FRNRAP come from the germline V gene. CDR3 DNA: TGTGCTAGTGGTTGGGCTAGCGGGGCCTACGAGCAGTACTTC. This sequence encodes CASGWASGAYEQYF. Complete variable domain (other parts from reference TRBV12-5 and TRBJ2-7): DARVTQTPRHKVTEMGQEVTMRCQPILGHNTVFWYRQTMMQGLELLAYFRNRAPLDDSGMPKDRFSAEMPDATLATLKIQPSEPRDSAVYFCASGWASGAYEQYFGPGTRLTVT.

The chain is built from TRBV7-4 and TRBJ2-5; 15 bases line up with TRBD2. Per germline, CDR1 SGHVT and CDR2 SQSDAQ. The CDR3 consists of 18 residues. With 1 base clipped from V and 5 bases from J, the junction kept 8 bases outside the gene matches. The CDR3: CASSLGTSGGERRETQYF. The CDR3, as DNA: TGTGCCAGCAGCTTAGGGACTAGCGGGGGGGAGCGACGCGAGACCCAGTACTTC.

This clone was counted at least ten times. The sample carries other DNA sequences with the same CDR3. CDR3 region: CASSPPSSYEQYF. The CDR3 DNA sequence: TGTGCCAGCAGCCCCCCCAGCTCCTACGAGCAGTACTTC. The rearrangement joins TRBV7-2 to TRBJ2-7; no definite D call. Germline CDR1 and CDR2: SGHTA and FQGNSA. This CDR3 region has 13 residues. V lost 5 bases, J lost 0 bases, and 8 bases lay in between. The whole variable domain, remainder taken from reference TRBV7-2 and TRBJ2-7, is GAGVSQSPSNKVTEKGKDVELRCDPISGHTALYWYRQSLGQGLEFLIYFQGNSAPDKSGLPSDRFSAERTGGSVSTLTIQRTQQEDSAVYLCASSPPSSYEQYFGPGTRLTVT.